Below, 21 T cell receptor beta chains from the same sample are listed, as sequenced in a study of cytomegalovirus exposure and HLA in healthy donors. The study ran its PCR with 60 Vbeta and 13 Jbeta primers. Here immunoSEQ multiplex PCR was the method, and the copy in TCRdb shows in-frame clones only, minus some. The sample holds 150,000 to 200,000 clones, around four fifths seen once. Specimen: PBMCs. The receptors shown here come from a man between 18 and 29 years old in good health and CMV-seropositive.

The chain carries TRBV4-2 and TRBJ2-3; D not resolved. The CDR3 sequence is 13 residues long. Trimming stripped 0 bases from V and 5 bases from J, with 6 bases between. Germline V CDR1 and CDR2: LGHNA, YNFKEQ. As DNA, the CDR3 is TGTGCCAGCAGCCAAGAGACGGGAGATACGCAGTATTTT. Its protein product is CASSQETGDTQYF.

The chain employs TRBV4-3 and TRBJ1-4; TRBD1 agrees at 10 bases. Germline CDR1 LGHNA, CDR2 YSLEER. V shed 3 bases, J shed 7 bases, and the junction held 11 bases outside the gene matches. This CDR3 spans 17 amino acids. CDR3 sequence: CASSQEGTGVIGEKLFF. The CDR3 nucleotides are TGCGCCAGCAGCCAGGAGGGGACAGGGGTTATTGGTGAAAAACTGTTTTTT.

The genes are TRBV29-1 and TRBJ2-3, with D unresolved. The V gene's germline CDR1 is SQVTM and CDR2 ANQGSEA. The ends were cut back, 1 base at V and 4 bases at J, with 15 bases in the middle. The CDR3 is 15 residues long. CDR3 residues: CSVEGAGKVPDTQYF. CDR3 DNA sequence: TGCAGCGTTGAAGGGGCAGGAAAGGTCCCAGATACGCAGTATTTT.

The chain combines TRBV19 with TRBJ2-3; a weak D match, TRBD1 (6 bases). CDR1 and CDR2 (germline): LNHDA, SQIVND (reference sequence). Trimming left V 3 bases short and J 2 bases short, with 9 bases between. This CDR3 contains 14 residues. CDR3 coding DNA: TGTGCCAGTAGTATTTACAGGGACACAGATACGCAGTATTTT. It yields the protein CASSIYRDTDTQYF. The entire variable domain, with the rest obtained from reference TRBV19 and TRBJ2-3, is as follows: DGGITQSPKYLFRKEGQNVTLSCEQNLNHDAMYWYRQDPGQGLRLIYYSQIVNDFQKGDIAEGYSVSREKKESFPLTVTSAQKNPTAFYLCASSIYRDTDTQYFGPGTRLTVL.

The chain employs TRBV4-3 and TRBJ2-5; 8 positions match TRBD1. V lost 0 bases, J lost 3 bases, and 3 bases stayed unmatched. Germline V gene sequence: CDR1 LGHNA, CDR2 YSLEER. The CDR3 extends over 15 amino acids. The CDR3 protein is CASSQEWTGKETQYF. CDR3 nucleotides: TGCGCCAGCAGCCAAGAGTGGACAGGGAAAGAGACCCAGTACTTC.

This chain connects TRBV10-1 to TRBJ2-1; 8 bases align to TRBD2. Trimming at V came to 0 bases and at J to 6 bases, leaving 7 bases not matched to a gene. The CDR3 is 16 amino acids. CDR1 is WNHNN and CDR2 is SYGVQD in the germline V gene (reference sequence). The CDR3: CASSESRGREGNEQFF. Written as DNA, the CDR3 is TGCGCCAGCAGTGAGTCGAGGGGACGGGAGGGCAATGAGCAGTTCTTC.

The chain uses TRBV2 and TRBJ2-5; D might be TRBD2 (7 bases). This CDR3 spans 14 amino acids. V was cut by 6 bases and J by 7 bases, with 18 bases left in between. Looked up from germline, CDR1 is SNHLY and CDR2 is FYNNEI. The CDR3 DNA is TGTGCCAGCAGACCCGGGGGGCTAGTGGGGACCCAGTACTTC. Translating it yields CASRPGGLVGTQYF.

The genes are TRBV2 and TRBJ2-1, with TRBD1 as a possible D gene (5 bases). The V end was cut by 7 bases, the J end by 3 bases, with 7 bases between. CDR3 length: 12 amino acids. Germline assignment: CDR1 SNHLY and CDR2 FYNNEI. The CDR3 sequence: CASKQDYNEQFF. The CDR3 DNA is TGTGCCAGCAAACAGGACTACAATGAGCAGTTCTTC.

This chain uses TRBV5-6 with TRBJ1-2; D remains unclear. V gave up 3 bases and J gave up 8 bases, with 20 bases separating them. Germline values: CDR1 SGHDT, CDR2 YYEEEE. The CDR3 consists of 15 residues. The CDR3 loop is CASSSPSPGSEGYTF. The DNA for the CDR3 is TGTGCCAGCAGCTCCCCATCCCCAGGTTCAGAGGGCTACACCTTC.

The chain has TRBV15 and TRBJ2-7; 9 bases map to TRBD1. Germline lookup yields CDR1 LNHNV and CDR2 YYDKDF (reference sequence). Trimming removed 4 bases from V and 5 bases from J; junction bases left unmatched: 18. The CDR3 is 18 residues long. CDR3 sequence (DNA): TGTGCCACCAGCATTTTCCCGTACGAGGGACAGGGAGACAACGAGCAGTACTTC. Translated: CATSIFPYEGQGDNEQYF.

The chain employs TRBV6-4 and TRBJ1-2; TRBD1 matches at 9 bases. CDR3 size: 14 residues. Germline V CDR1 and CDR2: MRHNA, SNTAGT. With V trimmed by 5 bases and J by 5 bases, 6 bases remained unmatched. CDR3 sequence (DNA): TGTGCCAGCAGTCCTACAGGGGGCGAATATGGCTACACCTTC. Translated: CASSPTGGEYGYTF.

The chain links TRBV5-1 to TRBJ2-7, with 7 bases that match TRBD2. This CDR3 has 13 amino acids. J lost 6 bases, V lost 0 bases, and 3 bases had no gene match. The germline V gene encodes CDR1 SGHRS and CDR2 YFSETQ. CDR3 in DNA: TGCGCCAGCAGCTTGGTGGGGGGGAGCGAGCAGTACTTC. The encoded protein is CASSLVGGSEQYF.

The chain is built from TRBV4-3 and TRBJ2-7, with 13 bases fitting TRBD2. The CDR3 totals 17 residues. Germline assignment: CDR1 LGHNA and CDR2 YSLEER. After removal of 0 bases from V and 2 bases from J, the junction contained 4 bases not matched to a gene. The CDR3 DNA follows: TGCGCCAGCAGCCAAGAAACTAGCGGGAGGGTAGCCTACGAGCAGTACTTC. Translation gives CASSQETSGRVAYEQYF.

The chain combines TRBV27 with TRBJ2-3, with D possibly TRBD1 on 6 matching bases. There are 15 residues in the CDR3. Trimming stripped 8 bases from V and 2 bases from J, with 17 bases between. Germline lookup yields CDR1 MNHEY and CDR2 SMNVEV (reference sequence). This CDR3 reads CASSVFGTYTDTQYF. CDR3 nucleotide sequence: TGTGCCAGCTCAGTTTTCGGGACATACACAGATACGCAGTATTTT.

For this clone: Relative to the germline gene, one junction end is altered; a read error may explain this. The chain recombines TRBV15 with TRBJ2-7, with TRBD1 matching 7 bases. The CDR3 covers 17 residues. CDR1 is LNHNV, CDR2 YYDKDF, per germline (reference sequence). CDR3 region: CATSGEILAQGAYEQYF. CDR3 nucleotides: TGTGCCACCAGCGGAGAGATTCTGGCTCAGGGGGCCTACGAGCAGTACTTC.

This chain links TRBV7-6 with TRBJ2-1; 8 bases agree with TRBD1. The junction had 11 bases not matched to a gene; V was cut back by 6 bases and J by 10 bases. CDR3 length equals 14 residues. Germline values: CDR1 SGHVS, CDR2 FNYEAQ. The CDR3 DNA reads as TGTGCCAGCAGTCCTGGCGGCAGGGGGCGAGAGCAGTTCTTC. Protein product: CASSPGGRGREQFF.

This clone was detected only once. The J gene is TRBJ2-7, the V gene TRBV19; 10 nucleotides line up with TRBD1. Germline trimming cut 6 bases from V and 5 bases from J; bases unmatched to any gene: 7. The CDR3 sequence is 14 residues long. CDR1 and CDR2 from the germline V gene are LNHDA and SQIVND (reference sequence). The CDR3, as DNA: TGTGCCAGTAGGAGACAGGGGGCAATCAACGAGCAGTACTTC. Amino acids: CASRRQGAINEQYF.

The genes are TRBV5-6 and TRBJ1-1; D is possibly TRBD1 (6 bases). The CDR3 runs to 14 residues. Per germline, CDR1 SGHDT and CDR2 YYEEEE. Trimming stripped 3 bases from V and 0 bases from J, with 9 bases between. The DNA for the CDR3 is TGTGCCAGCAGCTGGGAGGGGGTGAACACTGAAGCTTTCTTT. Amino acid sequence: CASSWEGVNTEAFF.

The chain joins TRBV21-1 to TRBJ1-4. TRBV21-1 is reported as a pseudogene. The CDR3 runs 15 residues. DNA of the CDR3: TGTGCCAGCAGCAAAGAACGCACCGGGAGGGAAAAACTGTTTTTT. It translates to CASSKERTGREKLFF.

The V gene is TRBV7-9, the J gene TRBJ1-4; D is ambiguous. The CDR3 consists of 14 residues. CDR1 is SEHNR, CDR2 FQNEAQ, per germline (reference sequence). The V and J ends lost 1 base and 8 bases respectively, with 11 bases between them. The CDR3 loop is CASSLDPASEKLFF. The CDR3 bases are TGTGCCAGCAGCTTAGACCCCGCGAGCGAAAAACTGTTTTTT.

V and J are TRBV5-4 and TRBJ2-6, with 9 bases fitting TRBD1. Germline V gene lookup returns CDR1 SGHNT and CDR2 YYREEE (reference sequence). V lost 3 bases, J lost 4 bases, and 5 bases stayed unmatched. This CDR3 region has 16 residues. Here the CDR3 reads CASSWDRVLGANVLTF. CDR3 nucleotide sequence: TGTGCCAGCAGCTGGGACAGGGTCTTAGGGGCCAACGTCCTGACTTTC.